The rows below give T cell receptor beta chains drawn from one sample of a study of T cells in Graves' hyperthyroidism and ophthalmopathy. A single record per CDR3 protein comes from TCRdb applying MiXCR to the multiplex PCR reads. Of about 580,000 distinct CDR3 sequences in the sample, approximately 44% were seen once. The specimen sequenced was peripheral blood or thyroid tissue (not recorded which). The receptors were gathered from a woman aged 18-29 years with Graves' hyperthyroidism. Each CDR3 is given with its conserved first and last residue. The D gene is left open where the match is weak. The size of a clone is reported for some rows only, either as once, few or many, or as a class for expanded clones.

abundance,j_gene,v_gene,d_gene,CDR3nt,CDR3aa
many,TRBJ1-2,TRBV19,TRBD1,TGTGCCAGTAGTCCAATGCCAAAGACAGGGAAGAATGGCTACACCTTC,CASSPMPKTGKNGYTF
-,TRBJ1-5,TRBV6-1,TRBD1,TGTGCCATCGGAGGCGGGACAGATAATCAGCCCCAGCATTTT,CAIGGGTDNQPQHF
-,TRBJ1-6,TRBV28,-,TGTGCCAGCAGTCCTGGGTCCGGCTCCTATAATTCACCCCTCCACTTT,CASSPGSGSYNSPLHF
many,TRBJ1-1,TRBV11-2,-,TGTGCCAGCAGATCAAGGGTAACTGAAGCTTTCTTT,CASRSRVTEAFF
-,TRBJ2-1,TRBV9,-,TGTGCCAGTACGGACGGGATTCTCAATGAGCAGTTCTTC,CASTDGILNEQFF
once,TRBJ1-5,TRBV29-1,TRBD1,TGCAGCGTTTTAGGGACAGGGAGCCAGCCCCAGCATTTT,CSVLGTGSQPQHF
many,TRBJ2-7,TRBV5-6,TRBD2,TGTGCCAGCAGCTCTTGGGTGGCGGGAGCCCTCTACGAGCAGTACTTC,CASSSWVAGALYEQYF
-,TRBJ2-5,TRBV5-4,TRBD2,TGTGCCAGCGGGCTAGCCGCGGGGGTGAATGAGGAGACCCAGTACTTC,CASGLAAGVNEETQYF
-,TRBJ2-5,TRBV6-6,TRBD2,TGTGCCTGCAGCGGGACTAGCGGGACCCAAGAGACCCAGTACTTC,CACSGTSGTQETQYF
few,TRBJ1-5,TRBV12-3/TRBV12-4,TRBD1,TGTGCCAGCAGTCCCCGGGACAGGGTGGAGACCCAGCATTTT,CASSPRDRVETQHF
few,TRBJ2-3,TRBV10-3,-,TGTGCCATCAATTCCGGGACCCCAGATACGCAGTATTTT,CAINSGTPDTQYF
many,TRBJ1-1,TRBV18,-,TGTGCCAGCTCACCTCGACAGAAATCGAACACTGAAGCTTTCTTT,CASSPRQKSNTEAFF
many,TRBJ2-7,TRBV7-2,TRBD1,TGTGCCAGCAGCCTATGGGGACAGGGCTACGAGCAGTACTTC,CASSLWGQGYEQYF
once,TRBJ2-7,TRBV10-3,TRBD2,TGTGCCATCAGTGACGTGGCGGGAGGGCTAAACGAGCAGTACTTC,CAISDVAGGLNEQYF
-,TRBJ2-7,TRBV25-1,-,TGTGCCAGCAGTGATGGGGGAACCGGGGAGCAGTACTTC,CASSDGGTGEQYF
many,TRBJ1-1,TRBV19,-,TGTGCCAGTAGTATGACTTCCTGGACTGAAGCTTTCTTT,CASSMTSWTEAFF
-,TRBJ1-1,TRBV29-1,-,TGCAGCAGTCTCGTGGGGGATGAAGCTTTCTTT,CSSLVGDEAFF
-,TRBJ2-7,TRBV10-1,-,TGCGCCAGCCTGGATGTGGACAGCTCCTCCTACGAGCAGTACTTC,CASLDVDSSSYEQYF
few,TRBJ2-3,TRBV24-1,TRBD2,TGTGCCACCAGCGGTGGCGGGAGCCACACAGATACGCAGTATTTT,CATSGGGSHTDTQYF
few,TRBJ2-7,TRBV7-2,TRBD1,TGTGCCAGCACCCAGGGGGACCCCTACGAGCAGTACTTC,CASTQGDPYEQYF
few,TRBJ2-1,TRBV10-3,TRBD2,TGTGCCATCAACAGCGAAGATCTAGCGGGTGACAATGAGCAGTTCTTC,CAINSEDLAGDNEQFF
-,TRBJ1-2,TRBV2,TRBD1,TGTGCCACACAACTTGAGACAGGGGGCTACACCTTC,CATQLETGGYTF
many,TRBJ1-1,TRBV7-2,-,TGTGCCAGCAGCTTAGGCAGGGAGACTGAAGCTTTCTTT,CASSLGRETEAFF
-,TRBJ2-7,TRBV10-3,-,TGTGCCATCAGTGAGTCTCGTACTGCTCGCCCCTGGCTTGGGGGCGAGCAGTACTTC,CAISESRTARPWLGGEQYF
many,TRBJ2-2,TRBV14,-,TGTGCCAGCAGCTTCAGGACAGAAACGGACACCGGGGAGCTGTTTTTT,CASSFRTETDTGELFF
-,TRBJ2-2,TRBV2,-,TGTGCCAGCAGTGAGGACCTGTGGGAGCTGTTTTTT,CASSEDLWELFF
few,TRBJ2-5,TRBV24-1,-,TGTGCCACCAGTGACGGGGACCCGAAAGAGACCCAGTACTTC,CATSDGDPKETQYF
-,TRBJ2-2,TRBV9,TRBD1,TGTGCCAGCAGCGCACAGGGGGGAAACACCGGGGAGCTGTTTTTT,CASSAQGGNTGELFF